The T cell receptor beta chain under discussion was sequenced for a study of T cell responses to AZD1222 COVID-19 vaccine. Findings and limits, study-wide: The study found Spike-specific TCR breadth and depth rose after two AZD1222 doses. Unmutated variant regions are reportedly targeted by nearly half of spike-specific TCRs. Just a handful of AZD1222 recipients were seropositive at baseline. Most donors were white British and more were female, and clonal diversity was possibly underestimated.

The data were produced by immunoSEQ multiplex PCR, yet TCRdb's version contains in-frame clones alone and is incomplete. The sample lists about 94,000 clones; 85% were seen once. With regard to this clone: Its antigen is as yet unknown.

The CDR3 spans 15 residues. Trimming took 5 bases from V and 0 from J; bases not matched to a gene: 4. Germline values: CDR1 SEHNR, CDR2 FQNEAQ (reference sequence). The receptor comes from an adult who received the AZD1222 COVID-19 vaccine. The sequencing here drew on peripheral blood, taken 28 days after the second AZD1222 dose. This chain connects TRBV7-9 to TRBJ1-3, with 7 nucleotides matching TRBD1. CDR3 DNA sequence: TGTGCCAGCAGCAATACAGGGGACTCTGGAAACACCATATATTTT. This translates into CASSNTGDSGNTIYF.